Detailed here is one T cell receptor (beta chain). It has no known antigen specificity. Within one base of it there is no much larger clone, and no base qualities were kept. Sequencing relied on an Illumina HiSeq 2500. TCR beta libraries were prepared by quantitative 5'-RACE with molecular barcodes. On the authors' methods: A new computational method based on a probabilistic model of VDJ rearrangement was used to identify disease-linked TCR variants. The public reads were reanalyzed by TCRdb: fastp trimming at Q25, MiXCR alignment, in-frame beta chains only. Rows with one shared CDR3 protein collapse into an entry with the most common genes and DNA. The V and J calls here are based on TCRdb, not the publication. For this sample the table gives 750,000 to 850,000 distinct CDR3 sequences, of which 10% to 15% were detected only once. The biggest ten clones account for more than 0.5% of the sample. This entry belongs to a study of CD8 T cells in ankylosing spondylitis (dated by TCRdb to the late 2010s). Regarding the complete study: To find TCR variants linked to disease, the study profiled T cell receptor beta repertoires in ankylosing spondylitis patients and healthy donors. Peripheral blood was sampled, and synovial fluid was also collected from ankylosing spondylitis patients. The full study cohort was made up of about 25 ankylosing spondylitis patients and 108 healthy donors.

The CDR3 contains 12 residues, cysteine and phenylalanine counted. Of the read, only the CDR3 DNA is kept; its 36 bases are in frame from base 1. The trim is 4 bases for V and 9 bases for J, with a gap of 15 bases between the germline ends. From a lookup of the germline V gene, CDR1 and CDR2 are SQVTM and ANQGSEA. Overall results and qualifications from the work: The disease-linked clones were reported as significantly enriched in matched synovial fluid samples from ankylosing spondylitis patients. A TCR beta motif of fewer than 10 highly homologous amino acid variants appeared characteristic of blood from ankylosing spondylitis patients. Some motif variants had previously been reported in the synovial fluid and blood of reactive arthritis patients, which suggests shared mechanisms of disease initiation. A CD8+ phenotype was shown by the disease-linked clones, which were found at relatively low frequencies in peripheral blood.

Here the chain combines TRBV29-1 and TRBJ1-2; no D gene call is confident. The origin of this receptor is a male donor with ankylosing spondylitis. Material for sequencing was blood, either unsorted or a sorted T cell fraction (not recorded which). In nucleotides, the sequence is TGCAGCGTTGTTAGCTACTATGTCAGCTACACCTTC. Its translation is CSVVSYYVSYTF.